Below, 4 T cell receptor beta chains from the same sample are listed, as sequenced in a study of vaccination and CD4 T cells after COVID-19. The Oncomine TCR Beta short-read assay sequenced DNA from cultured CD4+ T cells. TCRdb redid the calling of the PCR reads with MiXCR, one entry per CDR3 protein. The repertoire has around 7,000 distinct CDR3 sequences, 22% of them found once; the top ten carry over 20%. The treatment was: roughly 10-day PBMC culture with coronavirus spike peptide pools or control peptides (ViraFEST assay). These receptors lack a known antigen. The sample consisted of CD4+ T cells from blood, cultured in vitro, taken after SARS-CoV-2 vaccination. These receptors were taken from a human donor who had recovered from COVID-19.

V gene TRBV28 combines with J gene TRBJ2-3; 7 positions match TRBD1. In germline, CDR1 is MDHEN, CDR2 SYDVKM. The CDR3 runs to 15 residues. The V and J ends lost 2 bases and 3 bases, in that order; junction bases with no gene match: 5. CDR3 coding DNA: TGTGCCAGCAGTTTACCGGGACAGACGACAGATACGCAGTATTTT. Translation gives CASSLPGQTTDTQYF.

The table lists this clonotype with a few counts. The rearrangement links TRBV6-1 to TRBJ1-6; 12 bases line up with TRBD1. The CDR3 sequence is 17 residues long. With 7 bases clipped from V and 0 bases from J, the junction kept 4 bases outside the gene matches. The V gene's germline CDR1 is MNHNS and CDR2 SASEGT. CDR3 DNA: TGTGCCAGCACGCAGGGACAGGGGGCCTCCTATAATTCACCCCTCCACTTT. It translates to CASTQGQGASYNSPLHF.

In its sample, this clonotype is medium-sized. The chain is built from TRBV28 and TRBJ2-7; D not certain. Germline lookup yields CDR1 MDHEN and CDR2 SYDVKM. This CDR3 contains 13 residues. Trimming removed 4 bases at V and 7 bases at J, with 14 bases between. CDR3 coding DNA: TGTGCCAGCAGTTATAGCAGGAGCAGAGAGCAGTACTTC. It translates to CASSYSRSREQYF.

This clonotype came up a few times. The CDR3: CASRLAGAGTDTQYF. In DNA form, the CDR3 reads TGTGCCAGCAGACTAGCGGGAGCGGGCACAGATACGCAGTATTTT. The chain has TRBV28 and TRBJ2-3, with 11 bases lining up with TRBD2. The CDR3 is 15 amino acids. The V segment lost 6 bases and the J segment 1 base; nucleotides outside the gene matches: 3. Germline V gene sequence: CDR1 MDHEN, CDR2 SYDVKM.